This TCR beta chain appears in the sequencing data of a study of cytomegalovirus exposure and HLA in healthy donors. Primers for the PCR totalled 60 Vbeta and 13 Jbeta. Profiled with immunoSEQ multiplex PCR; TCRdb holds only in-frame clones, not every one. The data hold approximately 150,000 clones, with about 75% observed a single time. CDR3 size: 15 residues. Germline V lookup: CDR1 SNHLY, CDR2 FYNNEI. The ends were cut back, 4 bases at V and 2 bases at J, with 12 bases in the middle. The genes are TRBV2 and TRBJ1-5, with no clear D. The sequence derives from a man between 18 and 29 years old in good health and CMV-seropositive. Material: PBMCs. The CDR3 bases are TGTGCCAGCAGTGTGGAAAGGGAGGGCAATCAGCCCCAGCATTTT. This codes for CASSVEREGNQPQHF.